Only one count was recorded for the clone carrying this TCR beta chain. The source of the sample is a study of blood T cell repertoires in COVID-19. Germline loops: CDR1 SGHTS, CDR2 YDEGEE. This CDR3 region has 16 residues. Trimming pared 0 bases from V and 0 bases from J, leaving 13 bases between. TCRdb keeps only in-frame clones here, not all; method: immunoSEQ multiplex PCR. The sample shows 43,000 or so clones, approximately 88% of them seen only once. The chain links TRBV5-8 to TRBJ2-7; D remains unclear. This TCR came from a man aged 60 to 75 with active COVID-19. Source material: peripheral blood. The CDR3 loop reads CASSLALIGSSYEQYF. CDR3 nucleotides: TGTGCCAGCAGCTTGGCCTTAATTGGCAGCTCCTACGAGCAGTACTTC.